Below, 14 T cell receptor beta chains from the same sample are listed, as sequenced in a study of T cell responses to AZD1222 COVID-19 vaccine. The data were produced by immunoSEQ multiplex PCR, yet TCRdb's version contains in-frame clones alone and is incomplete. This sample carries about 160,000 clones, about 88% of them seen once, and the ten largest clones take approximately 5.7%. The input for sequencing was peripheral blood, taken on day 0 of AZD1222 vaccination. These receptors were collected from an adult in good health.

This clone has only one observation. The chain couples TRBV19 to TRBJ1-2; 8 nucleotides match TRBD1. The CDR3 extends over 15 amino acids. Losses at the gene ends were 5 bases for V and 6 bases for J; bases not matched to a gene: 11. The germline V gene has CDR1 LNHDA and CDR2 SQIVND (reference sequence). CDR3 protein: CASSPSGQGAHGYTF. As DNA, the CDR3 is TGTGCCAGTAGTCCCTCAGGACAGGGTGCCCATGGCTACACCTTC.

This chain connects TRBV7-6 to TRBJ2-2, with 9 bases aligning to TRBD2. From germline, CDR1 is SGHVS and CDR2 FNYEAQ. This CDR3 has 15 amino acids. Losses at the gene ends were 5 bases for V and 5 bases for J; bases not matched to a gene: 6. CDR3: CASSAGTSRTGELFF. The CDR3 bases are TGTGCCAGCAGCGCCGGGACTAGCCGGACCGGGGAGCTGTTTTTT.

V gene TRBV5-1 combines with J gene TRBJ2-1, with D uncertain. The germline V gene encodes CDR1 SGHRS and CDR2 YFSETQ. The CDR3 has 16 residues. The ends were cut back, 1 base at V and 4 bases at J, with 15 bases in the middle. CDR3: CASSLRSVVGYNEQFF. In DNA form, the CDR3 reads TGCGCCAGCAGCTTGCGTTCGGTAGTGGGATACAATGAGCAGTTCTTC.

CDR3 DNA: TGTGCCAGCTCACAAAACGACAGAGCAACTAATGAAAAACTGTTTTTT. Translating it yields CASSQNDRATNEKLFF. V and J are TRBV18 and TRBJ1-4; tentatively, D is TRBD1 (5 bases). Germline V gene lookup returns CDR1 KGHSH and CDR2 LQKENI. Between the trimmed V and J ends, which lost 4 bases and 0 bases, there was a span of 12 bases. This CDR3 is 16 amino acids long.

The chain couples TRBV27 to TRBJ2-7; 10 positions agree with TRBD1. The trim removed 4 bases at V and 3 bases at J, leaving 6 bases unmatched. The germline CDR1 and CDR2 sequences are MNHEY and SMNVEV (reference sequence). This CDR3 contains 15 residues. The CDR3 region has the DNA TGTGCCAGCAGTTACAGACAGGGGGCGGGCTACGAGCAGTACTTC. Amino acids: CASSYRQGAGYEQYF.

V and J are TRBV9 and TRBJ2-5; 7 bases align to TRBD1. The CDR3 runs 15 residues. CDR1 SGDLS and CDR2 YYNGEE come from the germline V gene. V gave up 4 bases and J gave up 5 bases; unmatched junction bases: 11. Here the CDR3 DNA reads TGTGCCAGCAGCATAGGGACAGACCTAGGGGAGACCCAGTACTTC. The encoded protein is CASSIGTDLGETQYF.

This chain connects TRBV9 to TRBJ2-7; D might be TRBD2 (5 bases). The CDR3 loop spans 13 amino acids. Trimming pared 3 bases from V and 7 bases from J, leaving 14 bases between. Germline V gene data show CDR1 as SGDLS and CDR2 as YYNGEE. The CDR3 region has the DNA TGTGCCAGCAGCGCCTCGACCAGAGGGGAGCAGTACTTC. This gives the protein CASSASTRGEQYF.

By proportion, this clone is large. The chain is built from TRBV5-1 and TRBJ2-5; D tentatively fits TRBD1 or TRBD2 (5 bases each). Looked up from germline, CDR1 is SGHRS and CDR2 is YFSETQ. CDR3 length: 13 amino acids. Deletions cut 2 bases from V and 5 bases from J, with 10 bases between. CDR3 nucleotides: TGCGCCAGCAGCTTCGGGGCGCGCGAGACCCAGTACTTC. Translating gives CASSFGARETQYF.

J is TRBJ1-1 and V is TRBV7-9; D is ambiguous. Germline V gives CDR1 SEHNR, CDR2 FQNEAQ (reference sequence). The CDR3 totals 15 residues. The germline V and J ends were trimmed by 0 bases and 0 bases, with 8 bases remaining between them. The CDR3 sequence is CASSLAGSMNTEAFF. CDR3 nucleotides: TGTGCCAGCAGCTTAGCCGGCTCCATGAACACTGAAGCTTTCTTT.

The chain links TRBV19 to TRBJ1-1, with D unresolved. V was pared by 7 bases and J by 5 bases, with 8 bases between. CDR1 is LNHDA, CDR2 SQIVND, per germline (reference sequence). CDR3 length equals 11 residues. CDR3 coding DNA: TGTGCCAGTATCCTATGGACTGAAGCTTTCTTT. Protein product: CASILWTEAFF.

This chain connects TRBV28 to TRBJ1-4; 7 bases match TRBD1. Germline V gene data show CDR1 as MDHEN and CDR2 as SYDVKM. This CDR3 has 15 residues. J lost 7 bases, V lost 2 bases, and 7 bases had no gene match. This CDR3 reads CASSLEGALSEKLFF. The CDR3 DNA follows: TGTGCCAGCAGTTTAGAGGGGGCGTTGAGTGAAAAACTGTTTTTT. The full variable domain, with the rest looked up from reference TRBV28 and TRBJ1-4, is DVKVTQSSRYLVKRTGEKVFLECVQDMDHENMFWYRQDPGLGLRLIYFSYDVKMKEKGDIPEGYSVSREKKERFSLILESASTNQTSMYLCASSLEGALSEKLFFGSGTQLSVL.

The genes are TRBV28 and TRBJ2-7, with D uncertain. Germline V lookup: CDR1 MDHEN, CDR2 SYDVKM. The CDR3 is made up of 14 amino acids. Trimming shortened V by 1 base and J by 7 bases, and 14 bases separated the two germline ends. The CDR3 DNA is TGTGCCAGCAGTTTATTGGGTGGGTTGGGTGAGCAGTACTTC. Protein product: CASSLLGGLGEQYF. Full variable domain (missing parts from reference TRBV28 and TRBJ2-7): DVKVTQSSRYLVKRTGEKVFLECVQDMDHENMFWYRQDPGLGLRLIYFSYDVKMKEKGDIPEGYSVSREKKERFSLILESASTNQTSMYLCASSLLGGLGEQYFGPGTRLTVT.

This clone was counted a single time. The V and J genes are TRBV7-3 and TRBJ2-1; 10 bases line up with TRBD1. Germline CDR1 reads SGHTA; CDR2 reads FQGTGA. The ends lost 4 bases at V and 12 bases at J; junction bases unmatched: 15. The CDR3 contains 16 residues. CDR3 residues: CASSSRDRGLGGGQFF. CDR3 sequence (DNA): TGTGCCAGCAGCTCCCGGGACAGGGGTCTTGGCGGCGGGCAGTTCTTC.

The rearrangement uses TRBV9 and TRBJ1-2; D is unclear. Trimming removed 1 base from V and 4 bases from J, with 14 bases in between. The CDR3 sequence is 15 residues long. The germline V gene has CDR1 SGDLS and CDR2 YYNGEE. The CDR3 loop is CASSVKADGVYGYTF. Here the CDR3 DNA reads TGTGCCAGCAGCGTAAAGGCGGACGGGGTCTATGGCTACACCTTC.